This T cell receptor beta chain was identified during a study of T cell responses to AZD1222 COVID-19 vaccine. This clone came up once. The CDR3 sequence is 13 residues long. The data were produced by immunoSEQ multiplex PCR, yet TCRdb's version contains in-frame clones alone and is incomplete. The sample carries under 200,000 clones, 94% recorded once. The V gene is TRBV7-5, the J gene TRBJ2-7; the table's D call TRBD2 went unverified against the DNA. TRBV7-5 is flagged as a pseudogene. Here the sequenced sample was peripheral blood, taken on day 0 of AZD1222 vaccination. This receptor was taken from an adult in good health. The CDR3 sequence is CARMGDNSYEQYF. DNA for the CDR3: TGTGCCAGAATGGGAGACAACTCCTACGAGCAGTACTTC.